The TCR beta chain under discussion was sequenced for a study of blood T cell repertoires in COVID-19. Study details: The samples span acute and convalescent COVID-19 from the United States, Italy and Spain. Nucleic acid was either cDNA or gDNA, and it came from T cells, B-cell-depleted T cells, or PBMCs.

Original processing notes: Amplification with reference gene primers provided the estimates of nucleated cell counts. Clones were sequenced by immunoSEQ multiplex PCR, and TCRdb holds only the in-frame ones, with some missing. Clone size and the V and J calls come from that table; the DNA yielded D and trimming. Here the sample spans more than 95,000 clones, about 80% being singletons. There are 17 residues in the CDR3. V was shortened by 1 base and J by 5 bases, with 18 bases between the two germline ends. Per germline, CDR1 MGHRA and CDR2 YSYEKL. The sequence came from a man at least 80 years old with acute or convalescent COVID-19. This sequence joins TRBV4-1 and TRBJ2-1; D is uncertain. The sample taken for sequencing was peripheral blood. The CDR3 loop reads CASSQASFLRLDNEQFF. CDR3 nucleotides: TGCGCCAGCAGCCAAGCTTCTTTTCTTAGACTGGACAATGAGCAGTTCTTC.